These 6 T cell receptor beta chains were sequenced from one sample in a study (dated by TCRdb to between 2015 and 2017). Libraries were prepared through 5' RACE. The data were produced on an Illumina MiSeq. The public reads were run again by TCRdb, first through fastp at Q25 and then through MiXCR, and only productive beta chains were kept. Each CDR3 protein appears once, grouped with its most common genes and DNA. The table for this sample lists around 37,000 distinct CDR3 sequences; 25% to 30% of them were counted only once. Approximately 3.7% of the sample goes to the ten largest clones. Input material: memory CD4+ T cells sorted from a lymph node. This specimen's cell subset or site label, interpreted: memory CD4+ T cells, CD4+CD45RO+CD25-. Receptor source: a female donor with breast cancer.

This clonotype appeared many times. The rearrangement joins TRBV5-1 to TRBJ1-2, with TRBD1 as a possible D gene (5 bases). The V end lost 1 base, the J end lost 6 bases, and 19 bases lay between the germline ends. Germline-derived CDR1 and CDR2 are SGHRS and YFSETQ. This CDR3 has 16 amino acids. This chain's CDR3 is CASSLIMQGRLNGYTF. The CDR3 DNA reads as TGCGCCAGCAGCTTGATAATGCAGGGCCGCTTGAATGGCTACACCTTC.

This clonotype occurred a few times. This chain joins TRBV2 and TRBJ2-3; D may correspond to TRBD1 or TRBD2 (5 bases each). The germline V gene has CDR1 SNHLY and CDR2 FYNNEI. The CDR3 is 14 amino acids. The V end was cut by 7 bases, the J end by 5 bases, with 16 bases between. The CDR3 here is CASMGPERRDTQYF. In DNA form, the CDR3 reads TGTGCCAGCATGGGACCCGAACGTAGAGATACGCAGTATTTT.

This clonotype was seen a handful of times. The junction and the germline gene differ at one end; a read error may be behind it. V usage is TRBV5-1 and J usage is TRBJ2-2; the D gene is possibly TRBD1 (6 bases). The CDR3 is 16 residues long. Germline CDR1 SGHRS, CDR2 YFSETQ. The CDR3 region has the DNA TGCGCCAGCAGCTTGGACCCGAAGGGGGTCACCAGGGAGCTGTTTTTT. Encoded protein: CASSLDPKGVTRELFF.

This chain joins TRBV4-1 and TRBJ2-1, with D possibly TRBD1 on 5 matching bases. This CDR3 is built from 14 residues. CDR1 is MGHRA, CDR2 YSYEKL, per germline. Deletions cut 0 bases from V and 8 bases from J, with 11 bases between. CDR3 protein: CASSQEQGVDEQFF. CDR3 nucleotides: TGCGCCAGCAGCCAAGAGCAAGGGGTTGATGAGCAGTTCTTC.

In this sample, this clonotype turned up a few times. V and J are TRBV9 and TRBJ1-5, with TRBD1 matching over 7 bases. Germline V gene data show CDR1 as SGDLS and CDR2 as YYNGEE. V dropped 3 bases and J dropped 3; count of bases not matched to a gene: 3. The CDR3 runs 14 residues. The CDR3 sequence is CASSGGTDNQPQHF. The CDR3 DNA is TGTGCCAGCAGCGGCGGGACAGACAATCAGCCCCAGCATTTT.

This clonotype was seen more than once but under ten times. A much larger clone differs by one base, so this may be a read error. The V and J genes are TRBV6-5 and TRBJ2-1; no definite D call. The CDR3 loop spans 14 amino acids. Germline V lookup: CDR1 MNHEY, CDR2 SVGAGI. CDR3 bases: TGTGCCAGCAGTTACTCTAGGGTTTACAATGAGCAGCTCTTC. This codes for CASSYSRVYNEQLF.